The rows below give T cell receptor beta chains drawn from one sample of a study of prognosis after radiotherapy for stage I lung cancer. TCRdb re-called the multiplex PCR reads through MiXCR, storing one row per CDR3 protein. The sample records some 14,000 distinct CDR3 sequences, roughly 50% being singletons. Sample: PBMCs, taken before or after stereotactic body radiation therapy (not recorded which). These receptors were taken from a donor at least 50 years old with non-small cell lung cancer. Each CDR3 is given with its conserved first and last residue. The D gene is left open where the match is weak. Expanded clones are given a class, and other clones once, few, many or no size at all.

J gene	V gene	clone size	D gene	CDR3 DNA	CDR3 protein
TRBJ1-6	TRBV4-1	many	TRBD1	TGCGCCAACAGCCAAGTTGGGGACAGGGCTAGTTCACCCCTCCACTTT	CANSQVGDRASSPLHF
TRBJ2-3	TRBV2	NA	NA	TGTGCCAGCAGTCCTCGAGAGAGGGATACGCAGTATTTT	CASSPRERDTQYF
TRBJ2-5	TRBV5-1	many	TRBD2	TGCGCCAGCAGCTTTAGCGGGGGGCAAGAGACCCAGTACTTC	CASSFSGGQETQYF
TRBJ2-3	TRBV3-1	many	NA	TGTGCCAGCAGCCGAGACTACCCGACAGATACGCAGTATTTT	CASSRDYPTDTQYF
TRBJ2-3	TRBV6-1	NA	NA	TGTGCCAGCCCGGGGCTAACCACAGATACGCAGTATTTT	CASPGLTTDTQYF
TRBJ2-7	TRBV7-9	NA	NA	TGTGCCAGCAGCTATACCGAACAGGGTAGGCTCTACGAGCAGTACTTC	CASSYTEQGRLYEQYF
TRBJ2-2	TRBV7-2	NA	TRBD2	TGTGCCAGCAGCCCATACAATAGCGGGGTAGTCACCGGGGAGCTGTTTTTT	CASSPYNSGVVTGELFF
TRBJ2-2	TRBV5-4	many	NA	TGTGCCAGCAGCTTGGACAGGACCACGGGCGGGCAGCTGTTTTTT	CASSLDRTTGGQLFF
TRBJ1-2	TRBV12-5	NA	NA	TGTGCTAGTGGTTTCGGAGGACCGTCTGGGGGCTACACCTTC	CASGFGGPSGGYTF
TRBJ2-7	TRBV7-9	many	TRBD2	TGTGCCAGCAGCTTGACTAGCCACCCTGGGAACGAGCAGTACTTC	CASSLTSHPGNEQYF
TRBJ2-7	TRBV6-5	once	NA	TGTGCCAGCAGTTACTCCGGGAGAGAGTACTTC	CASSYSGREYF
TRBJ2-2	TRBV4-3	NA	TRBD1	TGCGCCAGCAGCCAGGGGACAGGGAATTGGAGGGCCGGGGAGCTGTTTTTT	CASSQGTGNWRAGELFF
TRBJ2-7	TRBV30	many	TRBD1	TGTGCCTGGAGACTCAGGTTGGGACAGGTCTCAAATAAAATACCACACGAGCAGTACTTC	CAWRLRLGQVSNKIPHEQYF
TRBJ2-7	TRBV20-1	NA	NA	TGCAGTGCTAGTCGGGTTGATACCTACGAGCAGTACTTC	CSASRVDTYEQYF
TRBJ1-1	TRBV18	many	NA	TGTGCCAGCTCATCGACATTGAACACTGAAGCTTTCTTT	CASSSTLNTEAFF
TRBJ1-1	TRBV5-1	many	NA	TGCGCCAGCAGCTTCCGCATAAACACTGAAGCTTTCTTT	CASSFRINTEAFF
TRBJ2-1	TRBV28	NA	TRBD2	TGTGCCAGAGGGAGGGCCATGTGTAATGAGCAGTTCTTC	CARGRAMCNEQFF
TRBJ2-7	TRBV27	medium-sized	TRBD2	TGTGCCAGCAGGGCCTTCGGGGTAGCGGGGGGTCCTGGGGAGCAGTACTTC	CASRAFGVAGGPGEQYF
TRBJ1-6	TRBV9	medium-sized	NA	TGTGCCAGCAGCGTAGAAGGGACATCGGGTTCACCCCTCCACTTT	CASSVEGTSGSPLHF
TRBJ2-7	TRBV11-2	medium-sized	TRBD1	TGTGCCAGCAGCCCCGGGACAGACTACGAGCAGTACTTC	CASSPGTDYEQYF
TRBJ2-3	TRBV7-9	many	TRBD2	TGTGCCAGCAGCTTGGTGGGACTAATTTCAGATACGCAGTATTTT	CASSLVGLISDTQYF
TRBJ2-7	TRBV7-9	medium-sized	NA	TGTGCCAGCAGCTGGAGGGGGGTCCCCCCCTACGAGCAGTACTTC	CASSWRGVPPYEQYF
TRBJ2-3	TRBV28	many	NA	TGTGCCAGCAGCTCGCCAGCCGGGCAACCAGGTACGCAGTATTTT	CASSSPAGQPGTQYF
TRBJ2-1	TRBV25-1	medium-sized	TRBD2	TGTGCCAGCAGTGAGACTAGCGAAGTCAATGAGCAGTTCTTC	CASSETSEVNEQFF
TRBJ2-2	TRBV2	many	NA	TGTGCCAGCATGCTACAGAGGAACACCGGGGAGCTGTTTTTT	CASMLQRNTGELFF
TRBJ2-1	TRBV9	NA	TRBD2	TGTGCCAGCAGCGTATCCACTAGCGGGTTCAATGAGCAGTTCTTC	CASSVSTSGFNEQFF
TRBJ1-2	TRBV2	many	NA	TGTGCCAGCAGTGACAGGATTAACTATGGCTACACCTTC	CASSDRINYGYTF
TRBJ2-7	TRBV10-3	many	TRBD2	TGTGCCATCAATAAGCGGGGGGGAACCTACGAGCAGTACTTC	CAINKRGGTYEQYF
TRBJ1-1	TRBV11-2	NA	TRBD1	TGTGCCAGCAGCTTAAGACAGGGGATAAGTGAAGCTTTCTTT	CASSLRQGISEAFF
TRBJ2-7	TRBV5-4	many	NA	TGTGCCAGCAGCTTTTATCCGGACTACGAGCAGTACTTC	CASSFYPDYEQYF
TRBJ2-7	TRBV28	NA	NA	TGTGCCAGCAGTTTCTCGTACGAGCAGTACTTC	CASSFSYEQYF
TRBJ2-1	TRBV24-1	NA	TRBD2	TGTGCCACCAGTGACCCCAGGCGGGGGAGCCCCAATGAGCAGTTCTTC	CATSDPRRGSPNEQFF
TRBJ1-6	TRBV5-8	NA	NA	TGTGCCAGCAACAGCCAACAGAGACTCGGTAGTAATTCACCCCTCCACTTT	CASNSQQRLGSNSPLHF
TRBJ2-1	TRBV2	NA	NA	TGTGCCAACAGTGAACGCCGTGGCTTGTTAATGGCTAAATACAATGAGCAGTTCTTC	CANSERRGLLMAKYNEQFF
TRBJ2-1	TRBV11-2	NA	TRBD2	TGTGCCAGCAGCTTAGAACTAGCGGACAATGAGCAGTTCTTC	CASSLELADNEQFF
TRBJ2-7	TRBV20-1	many	TRBD2	TGCAGTGCTGATCACTCTAGCGGGAGCTCCTACGAGCAGTACTTC	CSADHSSGSSYEQYF
TRBJ2-1	TRBV7-2	many	TRBD2	TGTGCCAGCAGTCTTCTTCCGGGACTAGCGGAGGACTACAATGAGCAGTTCTTC	CASSLLPGLAEDYNEQFF
TRBJ2-2	TRBV6-2/TRBV6-3	NA	NA	TGTGCCAGCAGTGACGGGACGGACACCTGGGAGCTGTTTTTT	CASSDGTDTWELFF
TRBJ1-2	TRBV7-3	many	TRBD1	TGTGCCAGCACCTCGATGGGTGGACAGGGGGCGTTCGGCTACACCTTC	CASTSMGGQGAFGYTF
TRBJ2-2	TRBV19	medium-sized	NA	TGTGCCAGTAGTTCGTACTCGGGTTTAGCGAACACCGGGGAGCTGTTTTTT	CASSSYSGLANTGELFF
TRBJ2-5	TRBV20-1	many	TRBD2	TGCAGTGCACTCCCGGGACAGCTTTTAGCGGGGGGGGAGGAGACCCAGTACTTC	CSALPGQLLAGGEETQYF
TRBJ1-1	TRBV6-5	many	NA	TGTGCCAGCAGTTACAGGGGGGGAAGGACTGAAGCTTTCTTT	CASSYRGGRTEAFF
TRBJ2-7	TRBV6-4	NA	NA	TGTGCCATCAGTGAATACGGGACACCGTCCTACGAGCACTACTTC	CAISEYGTPSYEHYF
TRBJ2-5	TRBV6-4	NA	TRBD2	TGTGCCAGCAGTGACACAGTAGGGCGGGAGTTGGGAGAGACCCAGTACTTC	CASSDTVGRELGETQYF
TRBJ2-3	TRBV20-1	NA	NA	TGCAGTGCTAGATTGGGGATCACAGATACGCAGTATTTT	CSARLGITDTQYF
TRBJ1-6	TRBV5-4	many	NA	TGTGCCAGCAGCTTCTTCGTCAGACGTAGTTTCTATAATTCACCCCTCCACTTT	CASSFFVRRSFYNSPLHF
TRBJ2-1	TRBV3-1	many	TRBD2	TGTGCCAGCAGCCAATCAAAAGCGGGGGATGAGCAGTTCTTC	CASSQSKAGDEQFF
TRBJ2-7	TRBV9	medium-sized	NA	TGTGCCAGCAGCGTAGGAAGGGGACACCTCTACGAGCAGTACTTC	CASSVGRGHLYEQYF
TRBJ1-1	TRBV12-3/TRBV12-4	NA	NA	TGTGCCAGCAGTTTAGCGGGGGGCTCTGAAGCTTTCTTT	CASSLAGGSEAFF
TRBJ2-1	TRBV28	medium-sized	NA	TGTGCCAGCAGTCCCGGAGGTACGCGGCATCAGGGGTTCTTC	CASSPGGTRHQGFF